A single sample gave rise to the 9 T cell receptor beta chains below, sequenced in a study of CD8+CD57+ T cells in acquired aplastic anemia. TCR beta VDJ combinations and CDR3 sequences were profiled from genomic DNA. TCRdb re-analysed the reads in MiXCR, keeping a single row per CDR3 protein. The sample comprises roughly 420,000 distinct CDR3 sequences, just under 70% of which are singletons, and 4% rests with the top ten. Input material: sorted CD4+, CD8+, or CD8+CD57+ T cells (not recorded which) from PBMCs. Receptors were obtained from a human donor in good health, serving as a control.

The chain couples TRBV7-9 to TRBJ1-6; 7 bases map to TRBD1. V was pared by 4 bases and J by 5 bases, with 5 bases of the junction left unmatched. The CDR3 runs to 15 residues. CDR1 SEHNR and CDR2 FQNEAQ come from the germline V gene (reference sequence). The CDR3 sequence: CASSSWDRDNSPLHF. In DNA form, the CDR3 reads TGTGCCAGCAGCTCATGGGACAGAGATAATTCACCCCTCCACTTT.

The DNA for the CDR3 is TGTGCCAGCAGAGGCTACAATGAGCAGTTCTTC. It translates to CASRGYNEQFF. The V call is TRBV6-5, the J call TRBJ2-1; D call uncertain. This CDR3 comprises 11 residues. V shed 6 bases and J shed 3 bases, with 3 bases lying between them. The V gene's germline CDR1 is MNHEY and CDR2 SVGAGI.

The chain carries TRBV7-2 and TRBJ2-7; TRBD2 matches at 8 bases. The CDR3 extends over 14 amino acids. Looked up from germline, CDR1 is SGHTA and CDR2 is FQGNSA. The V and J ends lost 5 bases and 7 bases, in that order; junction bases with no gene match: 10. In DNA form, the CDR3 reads TGTGCCAGCAGCCCTCGGGGGGGCCTGGGTGAGCAGTACTTC. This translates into CASSPRGGLGEQYF.

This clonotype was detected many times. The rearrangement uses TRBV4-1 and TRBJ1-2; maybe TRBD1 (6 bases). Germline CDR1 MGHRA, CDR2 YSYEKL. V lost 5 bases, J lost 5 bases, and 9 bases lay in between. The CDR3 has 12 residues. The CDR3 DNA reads TGCGCCAGCAGCTCAGGGGCTTATGGCTACACCTTC. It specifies CASSSGAYGYTF.

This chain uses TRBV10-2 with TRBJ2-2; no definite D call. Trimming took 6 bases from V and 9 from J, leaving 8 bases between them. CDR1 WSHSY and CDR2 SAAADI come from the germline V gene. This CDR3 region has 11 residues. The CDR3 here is CASRTGRELFF. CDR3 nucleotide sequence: TGCGCCAGCAGGACTGGACGGGAGCTGTTTTTT.

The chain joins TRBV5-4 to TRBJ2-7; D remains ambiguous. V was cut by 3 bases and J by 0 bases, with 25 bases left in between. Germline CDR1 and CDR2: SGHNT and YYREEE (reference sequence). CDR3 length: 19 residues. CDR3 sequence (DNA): TGTGCCAGCAGCTCTAACTGCTTAGGCGGTGGCTCGGGCTCCTACGAGCAGTACTTC. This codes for CASSSNCLGGGSGSYEQYF. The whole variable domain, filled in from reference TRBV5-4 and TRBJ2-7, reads ETGVTQSPTHLIKTRGQQVTLRCSSQSGHNTVSWYQQALGQGPQFIFQYYREEENGRGNFPPRFSGLQFPNYSSELNVNALELDDSALYLCASSSNCLGGGSGSYEQYFGPGTRLTVT.

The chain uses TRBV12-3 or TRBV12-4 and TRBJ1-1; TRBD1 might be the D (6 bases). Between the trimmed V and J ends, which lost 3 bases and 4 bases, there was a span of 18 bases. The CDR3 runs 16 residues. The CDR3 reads CASSFSVRQVGTEAFF. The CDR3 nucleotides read TGTGCCAGCAGTTTTTCGGTACGACAGGTCGGCACTGAAGCTTTCTTT.

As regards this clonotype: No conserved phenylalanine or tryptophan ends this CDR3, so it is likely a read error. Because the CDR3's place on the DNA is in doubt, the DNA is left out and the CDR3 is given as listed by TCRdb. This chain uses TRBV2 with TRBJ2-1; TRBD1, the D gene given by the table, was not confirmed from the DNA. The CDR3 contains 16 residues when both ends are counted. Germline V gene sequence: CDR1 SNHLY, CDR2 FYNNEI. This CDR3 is CASSYNRDSTSNQPQH.

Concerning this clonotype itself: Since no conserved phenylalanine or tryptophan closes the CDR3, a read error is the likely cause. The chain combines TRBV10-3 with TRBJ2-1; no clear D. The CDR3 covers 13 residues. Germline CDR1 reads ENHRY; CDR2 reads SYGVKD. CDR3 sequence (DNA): TGTGCCAGCAGTGTAGTAAAGGCCTGGGCGCAGTTCTAC. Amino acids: CASSVVKAWAQFY.